Each of the 29 T cell receptor beta chains below was sequenced from the same sample in a study of cytomegalovirus exposure and HLA in healthy donors. The study ran its PCR with 60 Vbeta and 13 Jbeta primers. Sequencing used immunoSEQ multiplex PCR; TCRdb keeps in-frame clones, though not all of them. The sample holds about 110,000 clones, over 65% seen once. The sequenced material came from PBMCs. Receptor source: a woman aged 25-40 years in good health and CMV-seronegative.

As DNA, the CDR3 is TGTGCCAGCTCACCTTTGTCAATGGGACAGGGAGGCACTGAAGCTTTCTTT. Its protein product is CASSPLSMGQGGTEAFF. V usage is TRBV18 and J usage is TRBJ1-1; 9 nucleotides align to TRBD1. With V trimmed by 3 bases and J by 4 bases, 12 bases remained unmatched. The length of the CDR3 is 17 residues. Germline loops: CDR1 KGHSH, CDR2 LQKENI.

The rearrangement links TRBV29-1 to TRBJ1-1; D is unresolved. The CDR3 has 13 residues. V was cut by 0 bases and J by 1 base, with 6 bases left in between. CDR1 and CDR2 from the germline V gene are SQVTM and ANQGSEA. The CDR3 sequence is CSVEEVENTEAFF. CDR3 sequence (DNA): TGCAGCGTTGAAGAGGTAGAGAACACTGAAGCTTTCTTT.

The chain has TRBV6-1 and TRBJ2-5, with 7 bases lining up with TRBD2. The CDR3 is 13 residues long. The V and J ends lost 2 bases and 7 bases, in that order; junction bases with no gene match: 4. Per germline, CDR1 MNHNS and CDR2 SASEGT. CDR3 nucleotide sequence: TGTGCCAGCAGTGAATTACTAGCGAGGACCCAGTACTTC. Protein: CASSELLARTQYF.

In its sample, this clone was seen a few times. This rearrangement joins TRBV5-4 to TRBJ2-7; 10 bases line up with TRBD1. The CDR3 length is 14 residues. The V gene's germline CDR1 is SGHNT and CDR2 YYREEE (reference sequence). J gave up 6 bases and V 4 bases, and 7 bases lay outside the gene matches. The CDR3 DNA reads TGTGCCAGCAGCCCCGGGACAGGGGCCCGCGAGCAGTACTTC. Protein product: CASSPGTGAREQYF.

V gene TRBV15 combines with J gene TRBJ1-5, with 7 positions matching TRBD1. Germline V gives CDR1 LNHNV, CDR2 YYDKDF (reference sequence). The CDR3 sequence is 16 residues long. The ends lost 3 bases at V and 1 base at J; junction bases unmatched: 6. CDR3 coding DNA: TGTGCCACCAGCAGCCATCGACAGGGCAGCAATCAGCCCCAGCATTTT. Residues: CATSSHRQGSNQPQHF. Drawing the rest from reference TRBV15 and TRBJ1-5, the complete variable domain is DAMVIQNPRYQVTQFGKPVTLSCSQTLNHNVMYWYQQKSSQAPKLLFHYYDKDFNNEADTPDNFQSRRPNTSFCFLDIRSPGLGDTAMYLCATSSHRQGSNQPQHFGDGTRLSIL.

V is TRBV9 and J is TRBJ1-2; D is uncertain. The V gene's germline CDR1 is SGDLS and CDR2 YYNGEE. Trimming left V 3 bases short and J 2 bases short, with 11 bases between. There are 14 residues in the CDR3. The CDR3 DNA reads TGTGCCAGCAGCGACCACGGGGAGAACTATGGCTACACCTTC. It translates to CASSDHGENYGYTF.

This sequence joins TRBV25-1 and TRBJ2-1, with 7 bases aligning to TRBD1. The V gene's germline CDR1 is MGHDK and CDR2 SYGVNS. The CDR3 has 16 amino acids. V lost 3 bases to trimming and J lost 0 bases; unmatched junction nucleotides: 5. CDR3 in DNA: TGTGCCAGCAGTGATACGGGACAGTTCTCCTACAATGAGCAGTTCTTC. It codes for CASSDTGQFSYNEQFF.

This clone was seen just once. The chain has TRBV5-1 and TRBJ2-7; the D gene is possibly TRBD1 (6 bases). CDR1 and CDR2 from the germline V gene are SGHRS and YFSETQ. The CDR3 has 14 residues. V was trimmed by 0 bases and J by 6 bases, leaving 13 bases between them. CDR3 DNA: TGCGCCAGCAGCTTGGTTCCAGGGGAGCCCGAGCAGTACTTC. Translation gives CASSLVPGEPEQYF.

This rearrangement joins TRBV27 to TRBJ1-2, with 9 bases that match TRBD1. The CDR3 is 16 residues long. J lost 4 bases, V lost 8 bases, and 14 bases had no gene match. CDR1 and CDR2 (germline): MNHEY, SMNVEV (reference sequence). For the CDR3, the DNA is TGTGCCAGCCGAGATACAACAGGGGGCCTAAGCTATGGCTACACCTTC. Translation gives CASRDTTGGLSYGYTF.

This clone was detected only a few times. This chain connects TRBV19 to TRBJ1-5; 7 bases line up with TRBD1. CDR1 is LNHDA, CDR2 SQIVND, per germline (reference sequence). Unmatched junction bases numbered 1, after V lost 0 bases and J lost 2 bases. This CDR3 contains 15 residues. The CDR3 spells CASSIDGTGNQPQHF. The CDR3, as DNA: TGTGCCAGTAGTATAGACGGGACAGGCAATCAGCCCCAGCATTTT.

This clone has just one count. The V and J genes are TRBV19 and TRBJ2-3; a weak D match, TRBD2 (6 bases). The CDR3 covers 15 residues. V was trimmed by 5 bases and J by 3 bases, leaving 15 bases between them. Germline V gives CDR1 LNHDA, CDR2 SQIVND (reference sequence). The CDR3 protein is CASSSGLGGTDTQYF. DNA of the CDR3: TGTGCCAGTAGTTCGGGCCTTGGGGGGACAGATACGCAGTATTTT.

A note on this clone: One end of the junction fails to match germline, which may point to a read error. The gene calls are TRBV6-1 and TRBJ2-7; D is perhaps TRBD2 (5 bases). The CDR3 loop spans 13 amino acids. CDR1 MNHNS and CDR2 SASEGT come from the germline V gene. The CDR3, as DNA: TGTGCCAGCCGTGAGGGCGAGCCCTACGAGCAGTACTTC. It translates to CASREGEPYEQYF.

The rearrangement joins TRBV6-5 to TRBJ2-7, with 7 bases lining up with TRBD2. The J segment lost 5 bases and the V segment lost 1 base, leaving 8 bases of the junction unmatched. Germline CDR1 reads MNHEY; CDR2 reads SVGAGI. This CDR3 contains 15 residues. The DNA for the CDR3 is TGTGCCAGCAGTTACTTCGGAGGGGAGGGAAACGAGCAGTACTTC. Its translation is CASSYFGGEGNEQYF.

This clone was seen only once. The chain joins TRBV4-1 to TRBJ2-7, with 7 bases that match TRBD1. Germline CDR1 reads MGHRA; CDR2 reads YSYEKL. Losses at the gene ends were 3 bases for V and 2 bases for J; bases not matched to a gene: 7. This CDR3 is 15 amino acids long. The CDR3 DNA follows: TGCGCCAGCAGCCAGGAACAGGGGCTCCCCTACGAGCAGTACTTC. This codes for CASSQEQGLPYEQYF.

This clone appeared a few times. The chain combines TRBV7-9 with TRBJ1-1, with D tentatively TRBD1 (6 bases). Germline CDR1 and CDR2: SEHNR and FQNEAQ (reference sequence). Trimming took 5 bases from V and 5 from J, leaving 15 bases between them. The CDR3 consists of 14 residues. CDR3 in DNA: TGTGCCAGCAGCGGACCAGGGGTTGGAACTGAAGCTTTCTTT. This sequence encodes CASSGPGVGTEAFF. The full variable domain, its missing parts supplied by reference TRBV7-9 and TRBJ1-1, is DTGVSQNPRHKITKRGQNVTFRCDPISEHNRLYWYRQTLGQGPEFLTYFQNEAQLEKSRLLSDRFSAERPKGSFSTLEIQRTEQGDSAMYLCASSGPGVGTEAFFGQGTRLTVV.

The chain joins TRBV28 to TRBJ1-5; D gene ambiguous. V lost 5 bases and J lost 6, with 11 bases in between. The germline CDR1 and CDR2 sequences are MDHEN and SYDVKM. The CDR3 loop spans 13 amino acids. The CDR3 spells CASSIQPPQPQHF. CDR3 nucleotides: TGTGCCAGCAGTATACAGCCACCTCAGCCCCAGCATTTT.

The chain joins TRBV29-1 to TRBJ1-2; 8 nucleotides line up with TRBD1. In germline, CDR1 is SQVTM, CDR2 ANQGSEA. V was pared by 4 bases and J by 3 bases, with 7 bases of the junction left unmatched. The CDR3 consists of 14 residues. CDR3 protein: CSVASDRGDYGYTF. CDR3 nucleotide sequence: TGCAGCGTTGCCTCCGACAGGGGAGACTATGGCTACACCTTC.

This clone was observed a handful of times. V usage is TRBV6-5 and J usage is TRBJ1-1; TRBD1 matches 9 bases. CDR1 and CDR2 from the germline V gene are MNHEY and SVGAGI. V shed 6 bases and J 6 bases; nucleotides not matched to a gene: 11. The length of the CDR3 is 15 residues. CDR3 coding DNA: TGTGCCAGCAGACGAAAGGGACAGGGTATGCCTGAAGCTTTCTTT. Its protein product is CASRRKGQGMPEAFF.

This clone appeared a few times. The chain has TRBV4-2 and TRBJ1-4; D call uncertain. The CDR3 extends over 16 amino acids. V shed 4 bases and J shed 7 bases, with 19 bases lying between them. Germline V gives CDR1 LGHNA, CDR2 YNFKEQ. Written as DNA, the CDR3 is TGTGCCAGCAGCCCCTCGAACGCCGGAGGGCTTGAAAAACTGTTTTTT. Protein sequence: CASSPSNAGGLEKLFF.

This clone turned up a few times. The chain couples TRBV5-1 to TRBJ2-7; 11 positions agree with TRBD2. This CDR3 has 16 residues. Germline CDR1 SGHRS, CDR2 YFSETQ. Trimming cost V 0 bases and J 1 base; bases outside gene matches: 3. CDR3 DNA: TGCGCCAGCAGCTTGGCCACTAGCGGGGGATCCTACGAGCAGTACTTC. Translating it yields CASSLATSGGSYEQYF.

V usage is TRBV29-1 and J usage is TRBJ1-1, with D maybe TRBD1 (5 bases). Germline CDR1 SQVTM, CDR2 ANQGSEA. The length of the CDR3 is 12 residues. V was clipped by 5 bases and J by 4 bases, with 11 bases between them. The CDR3 spells CSVFTGGTEAFF. The CDR3 DNA is TGCAGCGTTTTCACAGGCGGCACTGAAGCTTTCTTT.

This rearrangement joins TRBV29-1 to TRBJ2-7; TRBD1 agrees at 8 bases. This CDR3 region has 12 residues. V lost 3 bases, J lost 4 bases, and 2 bases stayed unmatched. Germline V gene data show CDR1 as SQVTM and CDR2 as ANQGSEA. CDR3: CSVEWDRYEQYF. CDR3 in DNA: TGCAGCGTTGAGTGGGACAGGTACGAGCAGTACTTC.

The genes are TRBV12-2 and TRBJ2-3; the listed D gene, TRBD1, was not tested against the DNA. TRBV12-2 is tagged as a pseudogene. The CDR3 totals 12 residues. As DNA, the CDR3 is TGTGCAAGTCGCTCAAAGGGGAATACGCAGTATTTT. This gives the protein CASRSKGNTQYF.

The V gene is TRBV5-1, the J gene TRBJ1-2, with a weak D call TRBD1 (6 bases). The V and J ends lost 3 bases and 2 bases respectively, with 14 bases between them. Germline V lookup: CDR1 SGHRS, CDR2 YFSETQ. The CDR3 contains 15 residues. In DNA form, the CDR3 reads TGCGCCAGCAGCTCCTCGGGACAAAGGAACTATGGCTACACCTTC. It translates to CASSSSGQRNYGYTF.

The chain uses TRBV4-3 and TRBJ2-1, with 11 bases that match TRBD2. CDR1 and CDR2 (germline): LGHNA, YSLEER. J lost 4 bases, V lost 2 bases, and 1 base had no gene match. CDR3 size: 15 residues. CDR3 sequence reads: CASSQLAGGYNEQFF. The CDR3 DNA follows: TGCGCCAGCAGCCAACTAGCGGGGGGATACAATGAGCAGTTCTTC.

The chain carries TRBV19 and TRBJ1-1; maybe TRBD1 (6 bases). Trimming took off 1 base at V and 6 bases at J, with 12 bases between the two ends. The CDR3 sequence is 14 residues long. CDR1 is LNHDA and CDR2 is SQIVND in the germline V gene (reference sequence). The CDR3 DNA reads TGTGCCAGTAGTATAGCCCCGGGGGGCTCTGAAGCTTTCTTT. Amino acid sequence: CASSIAPGGSEAFF. Variable domain in full (rest from reference TRBV19 and TRBJ1-1): DGGITQSPKYLFRKEGQNVTLSCEQNLNHDAMYWYRQDPGQGLRLIYYSQIVNDFQKGDIAEGYSVSREKKESFPLTVTSAQKNPTAFYLCASSIAPGGSEAFFGQGTRLTVV.

The genes are TRBV10-3 and TRBJ1-2; D ambiguous. The germline V gene has CDR1 ENHRY and CDR2 SYGVKD. Trimming took 0 bases from V and 8 from J, leaving 19 bases between them. This CDR3 comprises 16 residues. The CDR3 nucleotides read TGTGCCATCAGTGAGTCGATTGTGAGGAGTGCCCGCGGCTACACCTTC. Its protein is CAISESIVRSARGYTF.

Points on this clone: This CDR3 is also generated by other DNA sequences in the sample. The chain is built from TRBV19 and TRBJ1-1; 7 nucleotides align to TRBD1. V shed 10 bases and J 1 base; nucleotides not matched to a gene: 3. CDR1 and CDR2 from the germline V gene are LNHDA and SQIVND (reference sequence). CDR3 size: 12 residues. The CDR3, as DNA: TGTGCCACTCGACAGGGGAACACTGAAGCTTTCTTT. This translates into CATRQGNTEAFF.

The chain has TRBV7-8 and TRBJ2-1, with a tentative D call TRBD2 (6 bases). Germline V gene sequence: CDR1 SGHVS, CDR2 FQNEAQ. Trimming pared 1 base from V and 0 bases from J, leaving 13 bases between. There are 17 residues in the CDR3. CDR3 bases: TGTGCCAGCAGCTTAGACGGGGCGGGGCGCTCCTACAATGAGCAGTTCTTC. It encodes CASSLDGAGRSYNEQFF.